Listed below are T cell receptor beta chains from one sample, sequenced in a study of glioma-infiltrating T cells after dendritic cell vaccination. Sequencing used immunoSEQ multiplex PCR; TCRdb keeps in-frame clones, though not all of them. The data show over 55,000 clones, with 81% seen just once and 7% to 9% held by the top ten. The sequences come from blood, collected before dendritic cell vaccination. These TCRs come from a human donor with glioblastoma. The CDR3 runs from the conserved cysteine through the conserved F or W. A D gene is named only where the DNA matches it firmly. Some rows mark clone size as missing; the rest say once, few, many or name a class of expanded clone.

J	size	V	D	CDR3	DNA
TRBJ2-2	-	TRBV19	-	CASSISAGSGGELFF	TGTGCCAGTAGTATATCGGCAGGGTCTGGCGGGGAGCTGTTTTTT
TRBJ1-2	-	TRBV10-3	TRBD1	CAISETGTGIYGYTF	TGTGCCATCAGTGAGACCGGGACAGGGATCTATGGCTACACCTTC
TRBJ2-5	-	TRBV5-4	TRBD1	CASSLGDRGQETQYF	TGTGCCAGCAGCTTGGGGGACAGGGGGCAAGAGACCCAGTACTTC
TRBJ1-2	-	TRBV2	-	CASSESGGYGYTF	TGTGCCAGCAGTGAAAGCGGGGGCTATGGCTACACCTTC
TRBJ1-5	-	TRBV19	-	CASSRGQPQHF	TGTGCCAGTAGTAGAGGGCAGCCCCAGCATTTT
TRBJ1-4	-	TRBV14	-	CASSPGLNEKLFF	TGTGCCAGCAGCCCAGGGTTGAATGAAAAACTGTTTTTT
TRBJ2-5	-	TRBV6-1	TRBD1	CASSDQPQGRQETQYF	TGTGCCAGCAGTGATCAGCCACAGGGGAGACAAGAGACCCAGTACTTC
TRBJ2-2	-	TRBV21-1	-	CASSLNGGDDTGELFF	TGTGCCAGCTCCCTCAACGGGGGAGACGACACCGGGGAGCTGTTTTTT
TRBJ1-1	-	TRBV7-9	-	CASSLVANTEAFF	TGTGCCAGCAGCTTAGTGGCGAACACTGAAGCTTTCTTT
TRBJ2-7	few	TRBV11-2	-	CASSRAAGPSYEQYF	TGTGCCAGCAGCCGAGCGGCGGGTCCGTCCTACGAGCAGTACTTC
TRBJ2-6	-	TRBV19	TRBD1	CASTRGQGPRSGANVLTF	TGTGCCAGTACCCGTGGACAGGGTCCCCGGTCTGGGGCCAACGTCCTGACTTTC
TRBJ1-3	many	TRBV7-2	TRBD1	CASSPWDRLRGNTIYF	TGTGCCAGCAGCCCCTGGGACAGGCTACGTGGAAACACCATATATTTT
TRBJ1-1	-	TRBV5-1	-	CASSLESGVMNTEAFF	TGCGCCAGCAGCTTAGAGTCGGGGGTCATGAACACTGAAGCTTTCTTT
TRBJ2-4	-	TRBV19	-	CASSRHPKDRSIAKNIQYF	TGTGCCAGTAGTAGACACCCCAAGGACAGAAGTATAGCCAAAAACATTCAGTACTTC
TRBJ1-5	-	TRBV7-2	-	CASSLAYSNQPQHF	TGTGCCAGCAGCTTAGCCTATAGCAATCAGCCCCAGCATTTT
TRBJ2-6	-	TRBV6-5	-	CASSYSYGANVLTF	TGTGCCAGCAGTTACTCCTACGGGGCCAACGTCCTGACTTTC
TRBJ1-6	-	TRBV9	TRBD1	CASSGGQGGSPLHF	TGTGCCAGCAGCGGCGGACAGGGAGGTTCACCCCTCCACTTT
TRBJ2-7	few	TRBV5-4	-	CASSRAAGPSYEQYF	TGTGCCAGCAGCCGAGCGGCGGGTCCGTCCTACGAGCAGTACTTC
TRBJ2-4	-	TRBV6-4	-	CAGSGEYF	TGTGCCGGCTCGGGGGAGTACTTC
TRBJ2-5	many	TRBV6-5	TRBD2	CASSYTSGGAETQYF	TGTGCCAGCAGTTACACCAGCGGGGGGGCTGAGACCCAGTACTTC
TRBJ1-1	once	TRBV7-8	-	CASSLAPTGKAFF	TGTGCCAGCAGCTTAGCTCCCACGGGGAAGGCTTTCTTT
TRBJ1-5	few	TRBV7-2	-	CASSLAPQALGQPQHF	TGTGCCAGCAGCTTAGCCCCGCAGGCCCTCGGACAGCCCCAGCATTTT
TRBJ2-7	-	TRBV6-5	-	CASSYSGTVKSYEQYF	TGTGCCAGCAGTTACTCCGGGACTGTGAAGTCCTACGAGCAGTACTTC
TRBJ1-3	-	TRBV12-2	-	CASRLVGGMVDRACGEAGNTIYF	TGTGCAAGTCGCTTAGTTGGGGGAATGGTCGACAGGGCGTGCGGGGAGGCTGGAAACACCATATATTTT
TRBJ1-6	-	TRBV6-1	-	CASTRSGLQSPLHF	TGTGCCAGCACTCGATCAGGGTTGCAATCACCCCTCCACTTT
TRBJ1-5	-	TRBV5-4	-	CASSLDVSQPQHF	TGTGCCAGCAGCTTGGACGTAAGCCAGCCCCAGCATTTT
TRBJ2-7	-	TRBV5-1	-	CASSLRVPSYEQYF	TGCGCCAGCTCTTTGAGGGTCCCTTCCTACGAGCAGTACTTC
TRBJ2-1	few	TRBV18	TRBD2	CASSPSGGKAYNEQFF	TGTGCCAGCTCACCGTCGGGAGGGAAGGCTTACAATGAGCAGTTCTTC
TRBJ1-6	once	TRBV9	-	CASSVGSGNSPLHF	TGTGCCAGCAGCGTTGGGTCAGGTAATTCACCCCTCCACTTT
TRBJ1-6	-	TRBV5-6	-	CASRGGSSPLHF	TGTGCCAGCAGGGGGGGGAGTTCACCCCTCCACTTT
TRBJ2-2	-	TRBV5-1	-	CASSLDPGAGELFF	TGCGCCAGCAGCTTGGATCCAGGGGCCGGGGAGCTGTTTTTT
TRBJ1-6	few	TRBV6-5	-	CASSSDDSSSSPLHF	TGTGCCAGCAGTTCGGACGACAGTTCAAGTTCACCCCTCCACTTT
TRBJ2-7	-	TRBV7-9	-	CASSLTDAWSEQYF	TGTGCCAGCAGCCTCACTGACGCCTGGAGCGAGCAGTACTTC
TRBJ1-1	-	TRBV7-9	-	CASSLAGANTEAFF	TGTGCCAGCAGCTTAGCCGGAGCGAACACTGAAGCTTTCTTT
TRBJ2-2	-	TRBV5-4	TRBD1	CASSYRQGPLRANTGELFF	TGTGCCAGCAGCTACCGACAGGGGCCACTGAGGGCGAACACCGGGGAGCTGTTTTTT
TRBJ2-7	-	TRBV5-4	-	CASSDQGSRGEQYF	TGTGCCAGCAGTGATCAGGGGTCCCGGGGCGAGCAGTACTTC
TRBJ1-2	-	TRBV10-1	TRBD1	CASSTKNGTGYYGYTF	TGCGCCAGCAGTACGAAAAACGGGACAGGGTACTATGGCTACACCTTC
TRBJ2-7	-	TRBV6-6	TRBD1	CASSYTGGYEQYF	TGTGCCAGCAGTTACACAGGGGGCTACGAGCAGTACTTC
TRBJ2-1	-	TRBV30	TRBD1	CAWRMGQSSYNEQFF	TGTGCCTGGAGAATGGGACAGAGCTCCTACAATGAGCAGTTCTTC
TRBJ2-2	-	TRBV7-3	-	CASSPTPRRELFF	TGTGCCAGCAGCCCCACACCCCGTCGGGAGCTGTTTTTT
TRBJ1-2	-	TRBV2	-	CASSEDGTSGGYTF	TGTGCCAGCAGTGAAGACGGGACTAGTGGTGGCTACACCTTC
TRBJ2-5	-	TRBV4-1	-	CASSQVSVAGETQYF	TGCGCCAGCAGCCAAGTTTCAGTGGCGGGGGAGACCCAGTACTTC